This T cell receptor (beta chain) was recovered during a study of T cell clonotyping in hematopoietic cell transplantation. Whole-study results and caveats: At the given depth, recipient repertoires were over 97% de novo clonotypes. CD4 and CD8 repertoire contributions could not be separated without sorting. Pathologically expanded recipient clonotypes increased progressively from day 30 to day 180 as diversity fell. Graft donor and pretransplant recipient Inverse Simpson Index values predicted broader posttransplant TCR diversity.

The repertoire was sequenced with immunoSEQ multiplex PCR; TCRdb's copy has only in-frame clones and lacks some. The sample yields approximately 44,000 clones, 95% seen once. The CDR3 length is 16 residues. The V gene's germline CDR1 is LNHDA and CDR2 SQIVND (reference sequence). The junction had 8 bases not matched to a gene; V was cut back by 3 bases and J by 1 base. Of note for this clone: Its antigen is unidentified.

The chain joins TRBV19 to TRBJ1-1; TRBD1 matches at 7 bases. The source material was peripheral blood mononuclear cells. The source is a man aged 25-40 years in good health. Some clones in this sample may be carry-over from other donors' samples. The CDR3 DNA is TGTGCCAGTAGTATCGACAGGGTTGGGTCGAACACTGAAGCTTTCTTT. It encodes CASSIDRVGSNTEAFF. Combining the CDR3 with reference TRBV19 and TRBJ1-1 gives the whole variable domain DGGITQSPKYLFRKEGQNVTLSCEQNLNHDAMYWYRQDPGQGLRLIYYSQIVNDFQKGDIAEGYSVSREKKESFPLTVTSAQKNPTAFYLCASSIDRVGSNTEAFFGQGTRLTVV.